The TCR beta chain under discussion was sequenced for a study of blood T cell repertoires in COVID-19. On the study more broadly: Acute-phase and convalescent COVID-19 samples originated in the United States, Italy and Spain. In each case, the material was cDNA or gDNA derived from T cells, B-cell-depleted T cells, or PBMCs.

Authors' data handling: Reference gene primer amplification yielded estimated nucleated cell counts. The assay was immunoSEQ multiplex PCR, and TCRdb's table has in-frame clones only and misses some. V, J and clone size reflect that table, while D and trimming were determined from the DNA. The data hold about 110,000 clones, with 80% to 90% observed a single time. The CDR3 totals 16 residues. Germline V lookup: CDR1 MNHEY, CDR2 SMNVEV (reference sequence). The J segment lost 5 bases and the V segment lost 7 bases, leaving 10 bases of the junction unmatched. J is TRBJ1-6 and V is TRBV27; 8 bases are shared with TRBD1. Sequencing was carried out using peripheral blood. The source of this sequence is a man aged 35 to 55 with active or convalescent COVID-19. The CDR3: CASIGGQGGHNSPLHF. CDR3 sequence (DNA): TGTGCCAGCATTGGAGGACAGGGCGGCCATAATTCACCCCTCCACTTT.